The clone carrying this T cell receptor beta chain appeared a few times. The antigen is unknown. This sample stems from a study of identical twins. V trimming: 3 bases; J trimming: 6 bases; junction bases outside the gene matches: 9. CDR3 length: 16 residues. Germline V gene lookup returns CDR1 MDHEN and CDR2 SYDVKM. TCRdb redid the calling of the 5' RACE reads with MiXCR, one entry per CDR3 protein. The sample records about 690,000 distinct CDR3 sequences, around 6% being singletons. Broader study findings: Twin sharing of out-of-frame TCR alpha was underestimated by models in monozygotic pairs. In cord blood, abundant beta clonotypes had fewer insertions; memory showed no trend.

The sequencing input was naive T cells sorted from blood. The rearrangement links TRBV28 to TRBJ1-1; 11 bases match TRBD1. The source of this sequence is a man aged 18 to 30 in good health. The CDR3 region has the DNA TGTGCCAGCAGTTTTCTGGACAGGGGGCCCAGGCCTGAAGCTTTCTTT. This gives the protein CASSFLDRGPRPEAFF.